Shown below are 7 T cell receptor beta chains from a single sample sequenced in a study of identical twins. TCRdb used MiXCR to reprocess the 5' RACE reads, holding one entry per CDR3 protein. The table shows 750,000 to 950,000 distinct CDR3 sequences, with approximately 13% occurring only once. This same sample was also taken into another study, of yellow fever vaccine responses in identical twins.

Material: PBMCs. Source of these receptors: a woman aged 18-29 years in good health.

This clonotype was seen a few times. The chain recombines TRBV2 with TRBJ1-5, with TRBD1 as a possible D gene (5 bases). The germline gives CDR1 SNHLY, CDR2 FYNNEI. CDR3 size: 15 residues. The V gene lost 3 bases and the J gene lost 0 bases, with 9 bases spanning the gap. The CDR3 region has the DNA TGTGCCAGCAGTGAGGGGGATAATAGCAATCAGCCCCAGCATTTT. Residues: CASSEGDNSNQPQHF.

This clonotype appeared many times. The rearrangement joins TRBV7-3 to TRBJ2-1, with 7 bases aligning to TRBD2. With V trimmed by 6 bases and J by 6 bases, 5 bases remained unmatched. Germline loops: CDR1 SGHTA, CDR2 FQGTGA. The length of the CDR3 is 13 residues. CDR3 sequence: CASRTGGSNEQFF. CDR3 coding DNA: TGTGCCAGCAGAACGGGAGGATCCAATGAGCAGTTCTTC. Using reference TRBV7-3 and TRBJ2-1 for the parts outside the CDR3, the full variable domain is GAGVSQTPSNKVTEKGKYVELRCDPISGHTALYWYRQSLGQGPEFLIYFQGTGAADDSGLPNDRFFAVRPEGSVSTLKIQRTERGDSAVYLCASRTGGSNEQFFGPGTRLTVL.

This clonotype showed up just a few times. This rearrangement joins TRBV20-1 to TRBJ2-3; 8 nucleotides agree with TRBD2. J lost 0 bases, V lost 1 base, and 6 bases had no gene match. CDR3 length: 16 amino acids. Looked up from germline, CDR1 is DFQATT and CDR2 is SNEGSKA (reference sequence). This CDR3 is CSARAPGLVSTDTQYF. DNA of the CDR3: TGCAGTGCTAGAGCCCCGGGACTAGTAAGCACAGATACGCAGTATTTT.

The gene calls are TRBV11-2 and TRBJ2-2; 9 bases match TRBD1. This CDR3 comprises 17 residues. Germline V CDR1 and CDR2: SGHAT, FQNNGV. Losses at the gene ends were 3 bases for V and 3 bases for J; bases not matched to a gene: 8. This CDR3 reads CASSLRIDRGDTGELFF. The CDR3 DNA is TGTGCCAGCAGCTTGAGGATCGACAGGGGGGACACCGGGGAGCTGTTTTTT.

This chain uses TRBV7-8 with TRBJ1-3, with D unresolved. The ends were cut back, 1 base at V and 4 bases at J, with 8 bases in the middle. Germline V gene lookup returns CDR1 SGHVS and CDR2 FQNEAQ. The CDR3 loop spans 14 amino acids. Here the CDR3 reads CASSLDQMGNTIYF. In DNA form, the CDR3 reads TGTGCCAGCAGCTTAGATCAGATGGGAAACACCATATATTTT.

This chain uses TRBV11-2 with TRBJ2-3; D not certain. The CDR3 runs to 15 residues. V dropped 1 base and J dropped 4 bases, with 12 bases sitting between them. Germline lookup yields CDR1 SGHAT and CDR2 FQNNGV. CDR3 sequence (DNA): TGTGCCAGCAGCTTAGGCCCTTACGGTGCAGATACGCAGTATTTT. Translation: CASSLGPYGADTQYF.

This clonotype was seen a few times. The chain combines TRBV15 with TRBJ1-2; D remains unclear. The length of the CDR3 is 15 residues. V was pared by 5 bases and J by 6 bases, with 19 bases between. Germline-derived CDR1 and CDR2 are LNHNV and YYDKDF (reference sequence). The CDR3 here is CATSGGNIVAHGYTF. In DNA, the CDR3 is TGTGCCACCAGCGGAGGAAACATCGTCGCCCATGGCTACACCTTC.